This T cell receptor beta chain appears in the sequencing data of a study of spatial heterogeneity in lung cancer. The study's findings and limits: Ubiquitous expanded tumor TCRs appeared in blood more at resection than follow-up.

V was cut by 4 bases and J by 2 bases, with 9 bases left in between. The CDR3 length is 13 residues. Germline assignment: CDR1 MNHEY and CDR2 SMNVEV (reference sequence). TCRdb processed the 5' RACE reads anew with MiXCR; each CDR3 protein has one entry. The data show approximately 56,000 distinct CDR3 sequences, roughly 7.4% seen once. Time point indicated: blood at routine non-recurrence follow-up after resection. Unsorted whole RNA samples from tumor, nontumor lung or frozen PBMC were sequenced. This clonotype was detected many times. The antigen remains unidentified. V is TRBV27 and J is TRBJ2-7, with D hard to call. This sequence originates from a female donor with early-stage non-small cell lung cancer. This material consisted of PBMCs, taken at follow-up. The CDR3 sequence is CASSSLVPYEQYF. For the CDR3, the DNA is TGTGCCAGCAGTTCCCTGGTCCCCTACGAGCAGTACTTC.